This T cell receptor (beta chain) is drawn from a study of HIV-infected children after antiretroviral therapy interruption. Per the germline V gene, CDR1 is MDHEN and CDR2 is SYDVKM. Trimming removed 3 bases at V and 4 bases at J, with 16 bases between. The CDR3 is 16 amino acids. In this sample, this clonotype turned up a few times. A 3' RACE protocol on RNA, with unique molecular identifiers, produced the TCR library. Via MiXCR, TCRdb re-called the 3' RACE reads, giving one row per CDR3 protein. The table lists more than 35,000 distinct CDR3 sequences, about 6.5% of them singletons. Treatment given: PENTA 11 planned treatment interruption arm or continuous ART arm.

The clonotype was recovered from a pool of human donors with HIV. The sample here was CD45RA+ CD4+ T cells from PBMCs, pooled from several time points, taken from a donor given antiretroviral therapy, either interrupted or continuous. The subset here: naive CD4+ CD45RA+ CD45RO- T cells. The chain carries TRBV28 and TRBJ2-1; tentatively, D is TRBD2 (5 bases). CDR3: CASSLKSGGLYNEQFF. CDR3 DNA: TGTGCCAGCAGTTTGAAGAGCGGAGGTCTTTACAATGAGCAGTTCTTC. The full variable domain, completed using reference TRBV28 and TRBJ2-1, is DVKVTQSSRYLVKRTGEKVFLECVQDMDHENMFWYRQDPGLGLRLIYFSYDVKMKEKGDIPEGYSVSREKKERFSLILESASTNQTSMYLCASSLKSGGLYNEQFFGPGTRLTVL.